The source of this TCR beta chain is a study of shared clonotypes between healthy human individuals. Across the study: Plates per donor: three CD4 naive, three CD4 memory, two CD8 naive, one CD8 memory.

Clones were sequenced by immunoSEQ multiplex PCR, and TCRdb holds only the in-frame ones, with some missing. Of roughly 660,000 clones in the sample, 80% to 95% were seen once. This CDR3 is 15 amino acids long. Germline V gene sequence: CDR1 LGHNT, CDR2 FRNRAP. Between the trimmed V and J ends, which lost 6 bases and 0 bases, there was a span of 14 bases. Sequenced: memory CD8+ T cells from PBMCs. Subset: CD45RO+ cells pooled with CCR7-negative TemRA cells. V gene TRBV12-5 combines with J gene TRBJ1-2; weak D call: TRBD1 (6 bases). The receptor comes from a man in his late teens or twenties in good health. Some clones in this sample may be carry-over from other donors' samples. The CDR3 loop is CASGGAQGANYGYTF. The CDR3, as DNA: TGTGCTAGTGGGGGGGCTCAGGGCGCTAACTATGGCTACACCTTC.